The clone carrying this T cell receptor (beta chain) was seen many times. This sample was taken from a study of T cells in Graves' hyperthyroidism and ophthalmopathy. V gave up 3 bases and J gave up 7 bases; unmatched junction bases: 11. Germline lookup yields CDR1 DFQATT and CDR2 SNEGSKA (reference sequence). This CDR3 comprises 15 residues. TCR beta CDR3 regions were amplified from RNA transcripts. With the HTBI primer set, the TCR CDR3 went through a first round of RT-PCR. TCRdb re-called the multiplex PCR reads through MiXCR, storing one row per CDR3 protein. The repertoire holds about 360,000 distinct CDR3 sequences, with approximately 13% as singletons. The study based diagnoses on clinical symptoms, serum thyroxine and TRAb, thyroid ultrasound and orbital computed tomography.

Sequenced input: blood. V gene TRBV20-1 combines with J gene TRBJ1-5; TRBD1 matches at 8 bases. The TCR was taken from a woman younger than 30 with Graves' hyperthyroidism. CDR3 nucleotide sequence: TGCAGTGCTAGTCCCGGACCAGGGGGCGGCCAGCCCCAGCATTTT. Protein: CSASPGPGGGQPQHF.